This T cell receptor (beta chain) was profiled in a study of blood T cell repertoires in COVID-19. Study-level information: Donors in the United States, Italy and Spain gave samples during acute or convalescent COVID-19.

V lost 8 bases, J lost 7 bases, and 9 bases lay in between. Germline V gene sequence: CDR1 KGHSH, CDR2 LQKENI. The length of the CDR3 is 11 residues. Per the study methods: Reference gene primer amplification gave nucleated cell count estimates. Produced via immunoSEQ multiplex PCR; TCRdb's table is partial and in-frame only. From that table come the V and J calls and clone size; the DNA was used to work out D and trimming. The sample records approximately 270,000 clones, around nine tenths being singletons. Cohort assignment relied on participant-reported clinical history. The chain carries TRBV18 and TRBJ2-1; D not certain. The source is a woman between 55 and 75 years old who had recovered from COVID-19. The sequencing input was PBMCs or T cells enriched from blood (not recorded which). The CDR3 DNA sequence: TGTGCCAGCCGGAGTGAGAATGAGCAGTTCTTC. Protein sequence: CASRSENEQFF.